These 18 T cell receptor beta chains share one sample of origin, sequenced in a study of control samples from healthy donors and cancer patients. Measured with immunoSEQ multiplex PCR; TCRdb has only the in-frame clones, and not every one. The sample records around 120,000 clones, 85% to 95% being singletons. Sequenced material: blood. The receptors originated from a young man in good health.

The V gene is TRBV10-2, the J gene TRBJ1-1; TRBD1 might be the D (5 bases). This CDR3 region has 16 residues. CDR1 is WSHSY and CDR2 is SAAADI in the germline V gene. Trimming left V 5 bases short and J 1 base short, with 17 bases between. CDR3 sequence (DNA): TGCGCCAGCAGTCCTATCGAGGGGTTGGGGAACACTGAAGCTTTCTTT. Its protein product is CASSPIEGLGNTEAFF.

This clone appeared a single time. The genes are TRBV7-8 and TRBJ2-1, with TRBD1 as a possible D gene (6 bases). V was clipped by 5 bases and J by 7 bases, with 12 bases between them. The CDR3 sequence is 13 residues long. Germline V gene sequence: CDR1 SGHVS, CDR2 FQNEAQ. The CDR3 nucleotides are TGTGCCAGCAGCCAAACAGGGTTGAATGAGCAGTTCTTC. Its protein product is CASSQTGLNEQFF.

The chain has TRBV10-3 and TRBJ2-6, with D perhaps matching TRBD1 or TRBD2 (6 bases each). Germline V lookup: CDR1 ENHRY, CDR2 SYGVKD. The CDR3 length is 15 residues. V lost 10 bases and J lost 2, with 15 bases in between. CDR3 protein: CATGTGTPGANVLTF. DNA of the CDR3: TGTGCCACTGGCACAGGGACTCCTGGGGCCAACGTCCTGACTTTC.

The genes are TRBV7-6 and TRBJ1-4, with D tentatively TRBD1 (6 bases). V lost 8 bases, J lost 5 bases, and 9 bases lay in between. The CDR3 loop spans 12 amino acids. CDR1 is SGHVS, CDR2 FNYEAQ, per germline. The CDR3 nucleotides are TGTGCCAGCGGCGACAGGAATGAAAAACTGTTTTTT. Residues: CASGDRNEKLFF. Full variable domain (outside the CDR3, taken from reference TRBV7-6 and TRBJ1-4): GAGVSQSPRYKVTKRGQDVALRCDPISGHVSLYWYRQALGQGPEFLTYFNYEAQQDKSGLPNDRFSAERPEGSISTLTIQRTEQRDSAMYRCASGDRNEKLFFGSGTQLSVL.

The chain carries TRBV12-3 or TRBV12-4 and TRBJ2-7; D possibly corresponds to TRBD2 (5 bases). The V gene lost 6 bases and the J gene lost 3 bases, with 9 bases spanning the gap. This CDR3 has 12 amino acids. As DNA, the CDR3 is TGTGCCAGCAGCGGCGGGTTCTACGAGCAGTACTTC. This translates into CASSGGFYEQYF.

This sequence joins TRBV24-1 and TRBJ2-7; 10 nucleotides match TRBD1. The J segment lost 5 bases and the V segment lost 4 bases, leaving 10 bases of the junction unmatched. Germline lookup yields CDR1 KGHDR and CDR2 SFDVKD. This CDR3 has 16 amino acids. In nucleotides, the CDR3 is TGTGCCACCAGTGACGGAAGGACAGGGGGTATCCACGAGCAGTACTTC. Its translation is CATSDGRTGGIHEQYF.

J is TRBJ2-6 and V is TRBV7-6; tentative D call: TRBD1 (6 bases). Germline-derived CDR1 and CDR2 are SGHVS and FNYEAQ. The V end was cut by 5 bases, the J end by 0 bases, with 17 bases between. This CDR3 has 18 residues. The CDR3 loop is CASSQSGTTYSGANVLTF. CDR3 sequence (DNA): TGTGCCAGCAGCCAGTCCGGGACAACTTACTCTGGGGCCAACGTCCTGACTTTC.

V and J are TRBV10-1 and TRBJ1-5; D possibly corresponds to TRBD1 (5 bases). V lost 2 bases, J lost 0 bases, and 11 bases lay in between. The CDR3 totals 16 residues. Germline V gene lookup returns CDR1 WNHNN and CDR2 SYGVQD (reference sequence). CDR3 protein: CASSEVAGHSNQPQHF. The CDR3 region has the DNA TGCGCCAGCAGTGAGGTGGCAGGACATAGCAATCAGCCCCAGCATTTT.

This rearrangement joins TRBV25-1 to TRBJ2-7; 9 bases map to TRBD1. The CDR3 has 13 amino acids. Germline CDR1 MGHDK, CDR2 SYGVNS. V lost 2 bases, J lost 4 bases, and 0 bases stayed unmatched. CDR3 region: CASSEGTGYEQYF. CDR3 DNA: TGTGCCAGCAGTGAAGGGACAGGGTACGAGCAGTACTTC.

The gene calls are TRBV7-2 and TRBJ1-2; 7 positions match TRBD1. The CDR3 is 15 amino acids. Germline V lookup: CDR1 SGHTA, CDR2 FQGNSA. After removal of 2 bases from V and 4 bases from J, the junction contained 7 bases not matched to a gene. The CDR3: CASSLYWDRPYGYTF. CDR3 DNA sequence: TGTGCCAGCAGCTTATACTGGGACAGACCCTATGGCTACACCTTC. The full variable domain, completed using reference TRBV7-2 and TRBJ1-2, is GAGVSQSPSNKVTEKGKDVELRCDPISGHTALYWYRQSLGQGLEFLIYFQGNSAPDKSGLPSDRFSAERTGGSVSTLTIQRTQQEDSAVYLCASSLYWDRPYGYTFGSGTRLTVV.

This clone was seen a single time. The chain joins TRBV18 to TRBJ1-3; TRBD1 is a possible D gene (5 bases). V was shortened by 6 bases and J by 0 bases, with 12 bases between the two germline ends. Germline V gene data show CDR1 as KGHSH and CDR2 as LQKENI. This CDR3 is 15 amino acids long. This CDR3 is CASSRDGLSGNTIYF. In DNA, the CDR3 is TGTGCCAGCTCTCGGGACGGTCTCTCTGGAAACACCATATATTTT.

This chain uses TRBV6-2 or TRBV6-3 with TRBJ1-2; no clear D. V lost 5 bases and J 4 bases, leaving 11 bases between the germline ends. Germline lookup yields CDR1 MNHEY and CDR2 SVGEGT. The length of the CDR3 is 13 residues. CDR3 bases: TGTGCCAGCAGTCCCCCCGGGGTCTATGGCTACACCTTC. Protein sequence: CASSPPGVYGYTF.

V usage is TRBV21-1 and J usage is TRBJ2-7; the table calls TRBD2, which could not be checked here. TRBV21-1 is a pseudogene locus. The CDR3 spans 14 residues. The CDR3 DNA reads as TGTGCCAGCCCCCAGGACGGGGGGCCTGGGGAGCAGTACGTC. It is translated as CASPQDGGPGEQYV.

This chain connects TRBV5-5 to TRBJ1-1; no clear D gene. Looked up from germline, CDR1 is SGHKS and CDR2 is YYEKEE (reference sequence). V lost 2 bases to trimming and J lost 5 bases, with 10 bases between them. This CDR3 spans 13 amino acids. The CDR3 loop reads CASSFSGRTEAFF. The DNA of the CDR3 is TGTGCCAGCAGCTTTTCCGGGAGGACTGAAGCTTTCTTT.

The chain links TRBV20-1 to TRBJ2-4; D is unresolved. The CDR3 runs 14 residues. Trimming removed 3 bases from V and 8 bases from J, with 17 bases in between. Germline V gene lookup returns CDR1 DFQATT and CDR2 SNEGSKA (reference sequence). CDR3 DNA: TGCAGTGCTAGTTCCTTCACTTCCCGGGACATTCAGTACTTC. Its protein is CSASSFTSRDIQYF.

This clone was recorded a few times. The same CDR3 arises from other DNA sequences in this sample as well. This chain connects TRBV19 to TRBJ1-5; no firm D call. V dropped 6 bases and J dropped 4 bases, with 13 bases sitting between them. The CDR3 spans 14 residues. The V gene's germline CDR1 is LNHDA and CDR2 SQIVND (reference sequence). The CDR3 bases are TGTGCCAGTAGCTTCGCGGGATTGAATCAGCCCCAGCATTTT. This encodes CASSFAGLNQPQHF.

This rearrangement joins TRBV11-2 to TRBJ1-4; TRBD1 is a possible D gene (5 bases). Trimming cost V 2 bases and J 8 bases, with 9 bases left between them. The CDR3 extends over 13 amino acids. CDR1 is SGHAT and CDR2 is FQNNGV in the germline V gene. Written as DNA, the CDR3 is TGTGCCAGCAGCTTAAAAGGGGACGAAAAACTGTTTTTT. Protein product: CASSLKGDEKLFF.

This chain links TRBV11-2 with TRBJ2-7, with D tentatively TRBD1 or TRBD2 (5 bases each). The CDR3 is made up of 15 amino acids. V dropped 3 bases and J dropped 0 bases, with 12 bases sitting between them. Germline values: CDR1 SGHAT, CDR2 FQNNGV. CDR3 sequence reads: CASSLAKGRSYEQYV. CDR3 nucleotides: TGTGCCAGCAGCTTGGCCAAGGGACGCTCCTACGAGCAGTACGTC.